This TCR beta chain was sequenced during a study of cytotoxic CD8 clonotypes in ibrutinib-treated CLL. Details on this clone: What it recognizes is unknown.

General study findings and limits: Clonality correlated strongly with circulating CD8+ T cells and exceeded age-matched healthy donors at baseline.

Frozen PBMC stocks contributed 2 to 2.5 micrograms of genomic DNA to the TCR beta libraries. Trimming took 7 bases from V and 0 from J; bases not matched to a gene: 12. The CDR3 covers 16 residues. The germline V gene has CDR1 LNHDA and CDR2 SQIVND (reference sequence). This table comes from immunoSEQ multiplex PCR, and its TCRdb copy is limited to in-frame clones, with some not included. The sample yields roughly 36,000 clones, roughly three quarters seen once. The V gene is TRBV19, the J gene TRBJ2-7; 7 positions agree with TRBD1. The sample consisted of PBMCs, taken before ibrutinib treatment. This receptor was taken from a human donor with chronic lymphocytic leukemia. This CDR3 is CASKKGAAGPSYEQYF. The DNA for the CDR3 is TGTGCCAGTAAAAAGGGGGCCGCAGGGCCCTCCTACGAGCAGTACTTC.